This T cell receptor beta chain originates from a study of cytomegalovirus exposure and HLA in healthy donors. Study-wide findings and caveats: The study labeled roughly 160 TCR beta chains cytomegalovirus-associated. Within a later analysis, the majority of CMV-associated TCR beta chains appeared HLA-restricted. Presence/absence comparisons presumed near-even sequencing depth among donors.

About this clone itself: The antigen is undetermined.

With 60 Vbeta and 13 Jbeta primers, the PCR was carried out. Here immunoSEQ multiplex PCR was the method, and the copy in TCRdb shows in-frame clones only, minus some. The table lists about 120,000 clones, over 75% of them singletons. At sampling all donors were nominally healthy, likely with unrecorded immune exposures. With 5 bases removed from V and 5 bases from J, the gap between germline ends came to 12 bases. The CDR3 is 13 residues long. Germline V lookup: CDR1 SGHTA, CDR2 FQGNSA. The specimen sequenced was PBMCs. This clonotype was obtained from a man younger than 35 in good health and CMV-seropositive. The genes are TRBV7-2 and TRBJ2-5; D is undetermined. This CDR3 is CASSNLLWETQYF. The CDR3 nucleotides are TGTGCCAGCAGCAACTTATTATGGGAGACCCAGTACTTC.